This TCR beta chain was obtained from a study of T cells in women clearing cervical HPV infection. Profiled with immunoSEQ multiplex PCR; TCRdb holds only in-frame clones, not every one. The listing contains fewer than 30,000 clones. This CDR3 contains 15 residues. Germline-derived CDR1 and CDR2 are LNHDA and SQIVND (reference sequence). In the case of this clone: Its antigen remains unidentified. The junction departs from germline at one end; a sequencing error may be responsible. From the germline J gene comes the end of the CDR3, since the read stops 3 residues before it. Other DNA sequences within the sample encode an identical CDR3.

HPV was found by MY09/MY11 PCR and dot-blot genotyping. Notes on the study in general: Controls had more TRBV6-7 (0.16%) than cases (approximately 0.11%).

The receptor was derived from a woman between 18 and 70 years old with a cervical HPV16 infection that either progressed to CIN3+ or cleared (not recorded which). The sample comprised blood buffy coat. The chain is built from TRBV19 and TRBJ1-3; possible D gene TRBD1, 5 bases. CDR3 DNA, as far as it was read: TGTGCCAGTAGTACAACAGGAGGAGCTGGAAACACT. Its protein product is CASSTTGGAGNT. The whole CDR3 sequence reads CASSTTGGAGNTIYF.